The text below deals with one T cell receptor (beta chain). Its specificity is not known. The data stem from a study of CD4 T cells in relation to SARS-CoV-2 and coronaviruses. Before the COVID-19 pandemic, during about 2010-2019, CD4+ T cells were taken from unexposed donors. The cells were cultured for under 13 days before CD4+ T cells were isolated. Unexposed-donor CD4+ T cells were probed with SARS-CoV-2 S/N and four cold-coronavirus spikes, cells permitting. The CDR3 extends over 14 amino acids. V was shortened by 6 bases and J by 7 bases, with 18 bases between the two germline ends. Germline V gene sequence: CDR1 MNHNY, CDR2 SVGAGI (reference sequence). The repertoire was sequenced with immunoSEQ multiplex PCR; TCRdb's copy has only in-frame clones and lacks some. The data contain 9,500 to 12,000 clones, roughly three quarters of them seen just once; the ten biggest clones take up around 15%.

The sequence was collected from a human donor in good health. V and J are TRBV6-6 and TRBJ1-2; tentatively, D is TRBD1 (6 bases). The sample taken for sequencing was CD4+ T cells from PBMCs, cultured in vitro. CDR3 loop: CASRESGQVTGYTF. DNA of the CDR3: TGTGCCAGCAGAGAGTCGGGACAAGTTACTGGCTACACCTTC.